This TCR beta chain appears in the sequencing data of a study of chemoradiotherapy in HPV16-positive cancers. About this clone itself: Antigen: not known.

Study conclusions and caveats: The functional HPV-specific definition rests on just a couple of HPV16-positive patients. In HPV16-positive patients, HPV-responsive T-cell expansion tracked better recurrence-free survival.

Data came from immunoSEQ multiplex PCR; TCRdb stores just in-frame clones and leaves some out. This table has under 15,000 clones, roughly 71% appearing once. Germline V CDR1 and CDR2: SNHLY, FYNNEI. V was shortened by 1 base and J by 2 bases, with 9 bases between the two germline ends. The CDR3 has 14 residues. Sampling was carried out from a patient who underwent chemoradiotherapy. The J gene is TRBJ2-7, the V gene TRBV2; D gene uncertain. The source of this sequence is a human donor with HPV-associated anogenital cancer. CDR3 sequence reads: CASSEDVAAYEQYF. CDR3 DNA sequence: TGTGCCAGCAGTGAAGATGTGGCGGCCTACGAGCAGTACTTC. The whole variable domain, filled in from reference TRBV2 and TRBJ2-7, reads EPEVTQTPSHQVTQMGQEVILRCVPISNHLYFYWYRQILGQKVEFLVSFYNNEISEKSEIFDDQFSVERPDGSNFTLKIRSTKLEDSAMYFCASSEDVAAYEQYFGPGTRLTVT.